This T cell receptor (beta chain) was found in a study of shared clonotypes between healthy human individuals. Concerning this clone itself: The antigen is not known.

Study observations and caveats: Limited genetic and exposure-history diversity came from having few donors.

This CDR3 has 13 amino acids. Losses at the gene ends were 6 bases for V and 8 bases for J; bases not matched to a gene: 4. Germline CDR1 is MDHEN and CDR2 is SYDVKM. When replicate PCRs were run on sorted subsets, they used about 200 ng DNA, tens of thousands of T cell genomes. Original data processing: Sequence data from immunoSEQ were junction-only and lacked quality scores; consequently, filtering differed. Some clones are missing from TCRdb's copy, which holds only in-frame ones; the method was immunoSEQ multiplex PCR. V, J and clone size were drawn from that table, and D and trimming were deduced from the DNA. Here the sample spans a few million clones, around 95% being singletons. Naivety among CD8 cells was defined by CD45RO negativity and positive CCR7 selection, thereby excluding terminally differentiated effector memory CD45RA+ cells. Donors were healthy HIV-negative adults without recently reported acute infections or vaccinations.

This TCR came from a man younger than 35 in good health. Some clones in this sample may be carry-over from other donors' samples. Input material: naive CD8+ T cells from PBMCs. This chain uses TRBV28 with TRBJ1-4; 9 bases align to TRBD1. The CDR3: CASRGDRAEKLFF. CDR3 sequence (DNA): TGTGCCAGCAGGGGGGACAGGGCCGAAAAACTGTTTTTT.